This T cell receptor beta chain was sequenced in a study of T cell repertoires in aging, cancer and after chemotherapy. The wider study: Donors were grouped into six age bands spanning 30 or younger through 70 or older. Patients with chronic lymphocytic leukemia were sampled before and after fludarabine- or bendamustine-based chemotherapy.

TRB rearrangements spanning V, D and J were amplified using mixed TRB-A/B primers. TCRdb processed the multiplex PCR reads anew with MiXCR; each CDR3 protein has one entry. Among thousands of distinct CDR3 sequences listed, around 29% were seen once. This CDR3 is 12 amino acids long. V shed 6 bases and J shed 3 bases, with 8 bases lying between them. The germline V gene has CDR1 SEHNR and CDR2 FQNEAQ (reference sequence). TCR beta rearrangements were amplified from peripheral blood genomic DNA. Study-level points and caveats: In healthy donors, age-related TCR diversity loss mainly reflected lost richness. Untreated cancer patients had significantly lower blood TCR diversity than age-matched healthy donors.

Regarding this clonotype: The antigen is not known.

This sequence was found in a human donor with a blood cancer. This sequence joins TRBV7-9 and TRBJ1-1; D is ambiguous. Sequencing input: blood. CDR3 loop: CASRFRHTEAFF. CDR3 coding DNA: TGTGCCAGCAGGTTCCGTCACACTGAAGCTTTCTTT.